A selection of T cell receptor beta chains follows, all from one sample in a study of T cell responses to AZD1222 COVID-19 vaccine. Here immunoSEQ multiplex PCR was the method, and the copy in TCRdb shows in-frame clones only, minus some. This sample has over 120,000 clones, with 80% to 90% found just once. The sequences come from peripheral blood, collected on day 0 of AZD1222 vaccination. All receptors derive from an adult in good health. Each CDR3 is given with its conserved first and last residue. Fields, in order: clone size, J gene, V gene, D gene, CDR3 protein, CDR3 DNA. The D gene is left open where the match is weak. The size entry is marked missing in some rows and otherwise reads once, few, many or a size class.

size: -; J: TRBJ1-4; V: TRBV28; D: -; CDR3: CASSLFPGATNEKLFF; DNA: TGTGCCAGCAGTTTATTTCCAGGGGCAACTAATGAAAAACTGTTTTTT
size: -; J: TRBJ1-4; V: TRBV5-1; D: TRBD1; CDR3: CASSWTGTTNEKLFF; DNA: TGCGCCAGCAGCTGGACAGGTACAACTAATGAAAAACTGTTTTTT
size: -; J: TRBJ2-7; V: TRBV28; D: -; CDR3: CASIGTASYEQYF; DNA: TGTGCCAGCATTGGGACGGCTTCCTACGAGCAGTACTTC
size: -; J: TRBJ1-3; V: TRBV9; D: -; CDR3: CASSDSALSGNTIYF; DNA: TGTGCCAGCAGCGACAGTGCGCTCTCTGGAAACACCATATATTTT
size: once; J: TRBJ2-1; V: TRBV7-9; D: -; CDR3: CASRGGPTLDEQFF; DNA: TGTGCCAGCAGGGGTGGTCCCACACTGGATGAGCAGTTCTTC
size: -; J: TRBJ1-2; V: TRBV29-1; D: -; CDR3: CSVGTANGYTF; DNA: TGCAGCGTTGGGACAGCAAATGGCTACACCTTC
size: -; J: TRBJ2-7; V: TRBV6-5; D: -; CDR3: CAVGQSPLGAYEQYF; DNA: TGTGCCGTAGGACAGAGCCCGCTGGGCGCCTACGAGCAGTACTTC
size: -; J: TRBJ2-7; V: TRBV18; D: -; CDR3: CASSLLGGPEEQYF; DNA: TGTGCCAGCTCATTACTGGGGGGACCTGAGGAGCAGTACTTC
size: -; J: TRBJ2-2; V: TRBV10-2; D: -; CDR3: CASKRLDSRGGTGELFF; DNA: TGCGCCAGCAAACGCCTGGACTCCCGAGGGGGAACCGGGGAGCTGTTTTTT
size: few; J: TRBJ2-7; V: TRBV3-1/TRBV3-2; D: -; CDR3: CASSQGSSGGYEQYF; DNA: TGTGCCAGCAGCCAAGGATCGAGTGGTGGGTACGAGCAGTACTTC
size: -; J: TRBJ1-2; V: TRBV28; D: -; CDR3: CASSQPERARSHGYTF; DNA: TGTGCCAGCAGTCAACCCGAGAGGGCCCGCTCTCATGGCTACACCTTC
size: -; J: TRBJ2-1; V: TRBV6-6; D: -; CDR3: CASLWGAGYNEQFF; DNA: TGTGCCAGCCTTTGGGGGGCCGGCTACAATGAGCAGTTCTTC
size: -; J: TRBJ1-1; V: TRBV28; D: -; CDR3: CASSLRPGALGEAFF; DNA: TGTGCCAGCAGTTTGAGGCCAGGGGCTCTCGGTGAAGCTTTCTTT
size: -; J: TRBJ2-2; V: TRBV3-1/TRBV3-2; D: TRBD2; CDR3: CASSQDHRGKQVLARTGELFF; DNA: TGTGCCAGCAGCCAAGATCATAGGGGCAAGCAGGTACTAGCGAGGACCGGGGAGCTGTTTTTT
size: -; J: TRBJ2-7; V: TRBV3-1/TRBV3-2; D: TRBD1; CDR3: CASSHSDRGSYEQYF; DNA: TGTGCCAGCAGCCATTCGGACAGGGGCTCCTACGAGCAGTACTTC
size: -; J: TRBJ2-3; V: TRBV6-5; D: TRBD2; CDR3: CASSYTSGGRADTQYF; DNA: TGTGCCAGCAGTTACACCAGCGGGGGGCGTGCAGATACGCAGTATTTT
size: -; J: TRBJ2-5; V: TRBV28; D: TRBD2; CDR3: CASSPGPAGAIETQYF; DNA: TGTGCCAGCAGTCCTGGGCCAGCGGGAGCGATAGAGACCCAGTACTTC
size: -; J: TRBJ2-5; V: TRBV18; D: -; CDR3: CASSSPETQYF; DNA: TGTGCCAGCTCGTCACCAGAGACCCAGTACTTC
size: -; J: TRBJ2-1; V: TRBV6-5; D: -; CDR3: CASSSFNEQFF; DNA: TGTGCCAGCAGTTCCTTCAATGAGCAGTTCTTC
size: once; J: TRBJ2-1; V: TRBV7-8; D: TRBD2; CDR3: CASSLKTSGSSSYNEQFF; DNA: TGTGCCAGCAGCTTAAAGACTAGCGGGAGTTCTTCCTACAATGAGCAGTTCTTC
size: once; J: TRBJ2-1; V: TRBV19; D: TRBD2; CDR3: CASSVGSGSRNEQFF; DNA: TGTGCCAGTAGTGTCGGTAGCGGGAGTCGAAATGAGCAGTTCTTC
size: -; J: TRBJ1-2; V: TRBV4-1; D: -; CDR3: CASSLTRTETFYGYTF; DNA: TGCGCCAGCAGCCTGACGCGGACAGAGACCTTCTATGGCTACACCTTC
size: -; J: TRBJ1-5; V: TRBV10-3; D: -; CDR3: CAISEEMTIQPQHF; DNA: TGTGCCATCAGTGAGGAGATGACTATACAGCCCCAGCATTTT
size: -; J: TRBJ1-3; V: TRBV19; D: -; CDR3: CASSIVAGTAGNTIYF; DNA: TGTGCCAGTAGTATAGTAGCGGGGACTGCTGGAAACACCATATATTTT
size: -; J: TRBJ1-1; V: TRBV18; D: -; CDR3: CASSQRTEAEAFF; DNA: TGTGCCAGCTCTCAACGGACAGAGGCTGAAGCTTTCTTT
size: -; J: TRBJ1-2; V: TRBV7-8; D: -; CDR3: CASSLAGMRGYTF; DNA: TGTGCCAGCAGCTTGGCAGGGATGCGTGGCTACACCTTC
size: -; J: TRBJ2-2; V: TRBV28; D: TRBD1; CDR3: CASSLGTVGTGELFF; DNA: TGTGCCAGCAGTTTAGGGACAGTAGGCACCGGGGAGCTGTTTTTT
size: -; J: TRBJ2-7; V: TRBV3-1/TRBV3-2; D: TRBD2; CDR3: CASSQSPGLDTYEQYF; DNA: TGTGCCAGCAGCCAATCTCCGGGACTAGATACGTACGAGCAGTACTTC
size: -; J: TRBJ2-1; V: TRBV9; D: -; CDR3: CASSVSFSRGDNEQFF; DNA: TGTGCCAGCAGCGTATCCTTTTCGCGGGGTGATAATGAGCAGTTCTTC
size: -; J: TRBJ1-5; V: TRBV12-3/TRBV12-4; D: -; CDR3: CASSRDSNQPQHF; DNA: TGTGCCAGCAGTAGAGATAGCAATCAGCCCCAGCATTTT
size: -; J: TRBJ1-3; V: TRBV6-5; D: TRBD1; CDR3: CASGFDRAGNTIYF; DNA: TGTGCCAGCGGATTTGACAGGGCTGGAAACACCATATATTTT
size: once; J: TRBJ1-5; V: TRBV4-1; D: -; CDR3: CASSQSTAYSNQPQHF; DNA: TGCGCCAGCAGCCAATCCACAGCTTATAGCAATCAGCCCCAGCATTTT
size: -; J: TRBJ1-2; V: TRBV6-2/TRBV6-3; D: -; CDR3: CASGPPRNYGYTF; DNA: TGTGCCAGCGGCCCCCCCCGAAACTATGGCTACACCTTC
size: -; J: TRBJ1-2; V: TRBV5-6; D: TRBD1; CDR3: CASSSTGEGGYTF; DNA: TGTGCCAGCAGCTCCACAGGGGAGGGTGGCTACACCTTC
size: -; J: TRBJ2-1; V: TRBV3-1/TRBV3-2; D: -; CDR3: CASSQDLVVNEQFF; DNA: TGTGCCAGCAGCCAAGATCTTGTGGTCAATGAGCAGTTCTTC
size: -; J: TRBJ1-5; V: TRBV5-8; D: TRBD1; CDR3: CASSRRQGVEQPQHF; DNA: TGTGCCAGCAGCCGTAGACAGGGAGTGGAACAGCCCCAGCATTTT
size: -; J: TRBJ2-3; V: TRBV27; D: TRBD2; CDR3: CASRTSGITDTQYF; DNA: TGTGCCAGCAGGACTAGCGGAATCACAGATACGCAGTATTTT
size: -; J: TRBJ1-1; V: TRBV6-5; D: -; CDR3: CASSLIPWNTEAFF; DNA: TGTGCCAGCAGTCTTATCCCTTGGAACACTGAAGCTTTCTTT
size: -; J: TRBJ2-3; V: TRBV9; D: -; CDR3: CASSVAGVGTDTQYF; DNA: TGTGCCAGCAGCGTAGCAGGAGTTGGCACAGATACGCAGTATTTT
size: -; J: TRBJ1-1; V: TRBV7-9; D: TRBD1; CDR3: CASSPSPNRGEAFF; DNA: TGTGCCAGCAGCCCCTCCCCCAACAGGGGTGAAGCTTTCTTT
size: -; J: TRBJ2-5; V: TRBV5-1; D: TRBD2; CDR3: CASSGSGRAQETQYF; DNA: TGCGCCAGCAGCGGGAGCGGGAGGGCACAAGAGACCCAGTACTTC
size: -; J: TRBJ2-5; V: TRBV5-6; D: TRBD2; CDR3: CASSRLAGVLETQYF; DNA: TGTGCCAGCTCAAGACTAGCGGGAGTTTTAGAGACCCAGTACTTC
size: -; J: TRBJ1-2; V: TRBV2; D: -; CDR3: CASRAQEPYGYTF; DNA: TGTGCCAGCAGAGCACAGGAACCCTATGGCTACACCTTC
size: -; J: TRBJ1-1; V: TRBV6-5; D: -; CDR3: CASSYFIFSTGAEAFF; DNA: TGTGCCAGCAGTTACTTTATCTTCTCGACGGGCGCTGAAGCTTTCTTT
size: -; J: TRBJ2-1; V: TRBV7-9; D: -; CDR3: CALASTMGDEQFF; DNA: TGTGCCCTAGCATCTACCATGGGCGATGAGCAGTTCTTC
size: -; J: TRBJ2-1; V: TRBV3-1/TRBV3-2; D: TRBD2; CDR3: CASSHLGLGEFF; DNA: TGTGCCAGCAGCCATTTGGGACTAGGGGAGTTCTTC
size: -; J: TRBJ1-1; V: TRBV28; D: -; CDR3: CASKGVIRMNTEAFF; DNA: TGTGCCAGCAAGGGGGTTATCCGCATGAACACTGAAGCTTTCTTT
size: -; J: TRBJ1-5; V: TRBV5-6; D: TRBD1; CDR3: CASSLGIYRGPGQPQHF; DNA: TGTGCCAGCAGCTTGGGGATCTACAGGGGCCCGGGGCAGCCCCAGCATTTT
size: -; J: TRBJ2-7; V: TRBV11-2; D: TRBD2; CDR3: CASSWPRLAVYEQYF; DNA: TGTGCCAGCAGCTGGCCCAGGCTAGCGGTCTACGAGCAGTACTTC
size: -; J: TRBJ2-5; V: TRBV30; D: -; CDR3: CAWSIWGKYQETQYF; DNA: TGTGCCTGGAGTATCTGGGGGAAGTACCAAGAGACCCAGTACTTC
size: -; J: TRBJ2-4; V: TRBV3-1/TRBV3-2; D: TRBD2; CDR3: CASSQDPGRGNIQYF; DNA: TGTGCCAGCAGCCAAGACCCAGGGAGGGGAAACATTCAGTACTTC
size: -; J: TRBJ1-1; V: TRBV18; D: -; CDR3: CASSPVGVTTDMNTEAFF; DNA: TGTGCCAGCTCACCCGTCGGTGTGACAACTGACATGAACACTGAAGCTTTCTTT
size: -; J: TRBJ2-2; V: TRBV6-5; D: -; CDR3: CASSYSTGELFF; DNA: TGTGCCAGCAGTTACTCGACCGGGGAGCTGTTTTTT
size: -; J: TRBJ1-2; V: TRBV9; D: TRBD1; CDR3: CASSVLGTGASDGYTF; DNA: TGTGCCAGCAGCGTTTTAGGGACAGGGGCCTCTGATGGCTACACCTTC